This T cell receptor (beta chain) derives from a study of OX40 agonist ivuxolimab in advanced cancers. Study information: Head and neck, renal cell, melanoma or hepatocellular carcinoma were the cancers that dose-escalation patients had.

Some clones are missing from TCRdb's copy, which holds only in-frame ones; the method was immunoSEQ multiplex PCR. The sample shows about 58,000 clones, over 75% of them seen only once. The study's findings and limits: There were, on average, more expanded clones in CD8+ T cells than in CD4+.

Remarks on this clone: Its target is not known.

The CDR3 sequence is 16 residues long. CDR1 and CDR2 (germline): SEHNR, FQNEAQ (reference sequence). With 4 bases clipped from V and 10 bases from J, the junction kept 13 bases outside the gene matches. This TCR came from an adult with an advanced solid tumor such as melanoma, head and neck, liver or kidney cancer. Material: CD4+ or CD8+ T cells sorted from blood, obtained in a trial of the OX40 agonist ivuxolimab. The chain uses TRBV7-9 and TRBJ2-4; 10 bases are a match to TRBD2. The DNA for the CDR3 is TGTGCCAGCAGCTCCCGTGGAGCGGGGGGGGTAGGTATTCAGTACTTC. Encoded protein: CASSSRGAGGVGIQYF.